A single T cell receptor beta chain is shown here with its context. Trimming took 7 bases from V and 6 from J, leaving 7 bases between them. This CDR3 is 11 amino acids long. The data are from a study of OX40 agonist ivuxolimab in advanced cancers. This table comes from immunoSEQ multiplex PCR, and its TCRdb copy is limited to in-frame clones, with some not included. Of fewer than 30,000 clones in the sample, approximately 85% are singletons; the top ten hold around 50%. The clonotype comes from an adult with an advanced solid tumor such as melanoma, head and neck, liver or kidney cancer. This chain uses TRBV23-1 with TRBJ1-5, with unresolved D. TRBV23-1 counts as an open reading frame of uncertain function. The sample was CD4+ or CD8+ T cells sorted from blood, taken in a trial of the OX40 agonist ivuxolimab. In DNA form, the CDR3 reads TGCGCCAGCACCGGGCCTCAGCCCCAGCATTTT. Its protein product is CASTGPQPQHF.